Presented here are 25 T cell receptor beta chains from one specimen sequenced in a study of T cell changes during pregnancy in multiple sclerosis. Libraries were prepared by immunoSEQ multiplex PCR; TCRdb keeps only in-frame clonotypes and omits some of them. The sample has tens of thousands of clones, about 90% seen once; the top ten hold about 0.6%. The sample was CD4+ T cells from peripheral blood mononuclear cells, taken after pregnancy. The receptors derive from a female donor with multiple sclerosis, enrolled in a pregnancy study.

The V gene is TRBV10-3, the J gene TRBJ1-5; D not certain. Germline CDR1 is ENHRY and CDR2 is SYGVKD. The CDR3 spans 13 residues. V lost 6 bases to trimming and J lost 0 bases, with 6 bases between them. The CDR3 nucleotides are TGTGCCATCAGCCAGGTTAGCAATCAGCCCCAGCATTTT. Protein sequence: CAISQVSNQPQHF.

J is TRBJ2-7 and V is TRBV9; D perhaps matches TRBD1 (6 bases). This CDR3 is 15 amino acids long. V shed 4 bases and J shed 2 bases, with 16 bases lying between them. Germline CDR1 and CDR2: SGDLS and YYNGEE. In DNA, the CDR3 is TGTGCCAGCAGCCCTGCAGGGGCCATGACCTACGAGCAGTACTTC. It is translated as CASSPAGAMTYEQYF.

CDR3 in amino acids: CASSALDEQFF. As DNA, the CDR3 is TGTGCCAGCAGCGCACTAGATGAGCAGTTCTTC. The chain couples TRBV9 to TRBJ2-1, with D possibly being TRBD2 (5 bases). The length of the CDR3 is 11 residues. V gave up 3 bases and J gave up 8 bases, with 6 bases separating them. Germline assignment: CDR1 SGDLS and CDR2 YYNGEE.

This chain links TRBV2 with TRBJ2-3; TRBD1 matches at 7 bases. CDR3 length: 17 amino acids. Germline trimming cut 6 bases from V and 3 bases from J; bases unmatched to any gene: 15. From germline, CDR1 is SNHLY and CDR2 FYNNEI. CDR3 nucleotide sequence: TGTGCCAGCAGCCACGGGGTCGGGGCAGGGGGTACAGATACGCAGTATTTT. Translating gives CASSHGVGAGGTDTQYF.

The chain is built from TRBV5-1 and TRBJ2-3, with a possible D match to TRBD2 (6 bases). V shed 3 bases and J shed 4 bases, with 15 bases lying between them. Germline CDR1 SGHRS, CDR2 YFSETQ. The CDR3 spans 15 residues. The CDR3 nucleotides read TGCGCCAGCAGCTGGGGGGTGGATAGGGCAGATACGCAGTATTTT. Translated: CASSWGVDRADTQYF.

This chain connects TRBV7-9 to TRBJ2-1, with 7 bases fitting TRBD2. The CDR3 spans 16 residues. Germline V gives CDR1 SEHNR, CDR2 FQNEAQ (reference sequence). Trimming took 3 bases from V and 2 from J; bases not matched to a gene: 7. The CDR3 DNA is TGTGCCAGCAGCTTGTCTCTAGCGGATACCTACAATGAGCAGTTCTTC. Amino acid sequence: CASSLSLADTYNEQFF.

This clone was seen only once. The gene calls are TRBV28 and TRBJ1-2, with 8 bases fitting TRBD1. This CDR3 spans 14 amino acids. Germline values: CDR1 MDHEN, CDR2 SYDVKM. V gave up 4 bases and J gave up 3 bases; unmatched junction bases: 4. Here the CDR3 reads CASSSAGGHYGYTF. The CDR3 region has the DNA TGTGCCAGCAGTTCTGCAGGGGGCCACTATGGCTACACCTTC.

J is TRBJ2-7 and V is TRBV11-1; D uncertain. This CDR3 comprises 11 residues. V lost 10 bases and J 0 bases, leaving 7 bases between the germline ends. Germline CDR1 and CDR2: SGHAT and FQDESV (reference sequence). The CDR3 region is CATDTSYEQYF. Written as DNA, the CDR3 is TGTGCCACCGACACCTCCTACGAGCAGTACTTC.

The rearrangement joins TRBV6-1 to TRBJ2-5, with 10 bases that match TRBD2. The CDR3 has 13 residues. V shed 7 bases, J shed 4 bases, and the junction held 3 bases outside the gene matches. CDR1 is MNHNS and CDR2 is SASEGT in the germline V gene. The CDR3 bases are TGTGCCAGCACCAGCGGGAGGGGAGAGACCCAGTACTTC. Translated: CASTSGRGETQYF.

J is TRBJ2-5 and V is TRBV4-1; the D gene is possibly TRBD2 (5 bases). V lost 1 base and J 1 base, leaving 10 bases between the germline ends. CDR1 and CDR2 (germline): MGHRA, YSYEKL. This CDR3 comprises 15 residues. The CDR3 sequence is CASSQVGLIQETQYF. CDR3 in DNA: TGCGCCAGCAGCCAAGTAGGACTGATCCAAGAGACCCAGTACTTC.

This chain uses TRBV14 with TRBJ1-2; D might be TRBD1 (5 bases). In germline, CDR1 is SGHDN, CDR2 FVKESK. V lost 0 bases to trimming and J lost 4 bases, with 12 bases between them. The CDR3 spans 15 residues. CDR3 in amino acids: CASSQEGGVGYGYTF. Here the CDR3 DNA reads TGTGCCAGCAGCCAAGAGGGAGGGGTTGGCTATGGCTACACCTTC.

V gene TRBV11-2 combines with J gene TRBJ2-1; TRBD2 aligns across 9 bases. V was clipped by 4 bases and J by 10 bases; unmatched bases: 5. The length of the CDR3 is 13 residues. The V gene's germline CDR1 is SGHAT and CDR2 FQNNGV. The CDR3 DNA reads as TGTGCCAGCAGCTCCACCGGGACTAGCGAGCAGTTCTTC. Residues: CASSSTGTSEQFF.

This clone was seen a handful of times. J is TRBJ1-1 and V is TRBV30; no reliable D call. The CDR3 loop spans 13 amino acids. V was cut by 0 bases and J by 3 bases, with 8 bases left in between. Germline V gene sequence: CDR1 GTSNPN, CDR2 SVGIG (reference sequence). The CDR3 coding sequence is TGTGCCTGGAGTGTACGGGGAGACACTGAAGCTTTCTTT. Protein: CAWSVRGDTEAFF.

Concerning this clone: No conserved phenylalanine or tryptophan ends this CDR3, so it is likely a read error. Because the CDR3's place on the DNA is in doubt, the DNA is left out and the CDR3 is given as listed by TCRdb. The CDR3: CASSGDPTL. The V gene is TRBV7-9, the J gene TRBJ1-2. Both ends counted, the CDR3 spans 9 residues. Germline CDR1 is SEHNR and CDR2 is FQNEAQ (reference sequence).

The chain links TRBV29-1 to TRBJ1-4; no definite D call. Trimming shortened V by 5 bases and J by 2 bases, and 12 bases separated the two germline ends. The length of the CDR3 is 14 residues. Germline CDR1 and CDR2: SQVTM and ANQGSEA. DNA for the CDR3: TGCAGCGTTAGGACTGCGGGGACTAATGAAAAACTGTTTTTT. As protein: CSVRTAGTNEKLFF.

This clone was seen more than once but under ten times. The chain uses TRBV6-6 and TRBJ1-1; tentatively, D is TRBD1 (5 bases). Per the germline V gene, CDR1 is MNHNY and CDR2 is SVGAGI (reference sequence). The CDR3 has 14 residues. Trimming pared 6 bases from V and 5 bases from J, leaving 16 bases between. CDR3 region: CASSTRDPRTEAFF. The DNA of the CDR3 is TGTGCCAGCAGCACCAGGGATCCGAGGACTGAAGCTTTCTTT.

V usage is TRBV5-6 and J usage is TRBJ2-2, with D uncertain. V lost 0 bases and J 7 bases, leaving 4 bases between the germline ends. The CDR3 has 12 amino acids. Germline CDR1 is SGHDT and CDR2 is YYEEEE. CDR3 sequence reads: CASSLVLGELFF. The CDR3, as DNA: TGTGCCAGCAGCTTGGTTCTCGGGGAGCTGTTTTTT.

V and J are TRBV5-1 and TRBJ1-4; 8 bases map to TRBD1. Germline V gene data show CDR1 as SGHRS and CDR2 as YFSETQ. With V trimmed by 2 bases and J by 8 bases, 5 bases remained unmatched. This CDR3 region has 14 residues. CDR3 sequence reads: CASSLGQGREKLFF. CDR3 coding DNA: TGCGCCAGCAGCTTAGGACAGGGAAGGGAAAAACTGTTTTTT.

The rearrangement joins TRBV9 to TRBJ2-1; TRBD1 aligns across 9 bases. This CDR3 comprises 15 residues. The J segment lost 4 bases and the V segment lost 3 bases, leaving 5 bases of the junction unmatched. Germline CDR1 and CDR2: SGDLS and YYNGEE. The CDR3 protein is CASSGGTGLYNEQFF. CDR3 nucleotide sequence: TGTGCCAGCAGCGGGGGGACAGGGCTGTACAATGAGCAGTTCTTC.

This chain joins TRBV11-3 and TRBJ2-1; 10 bases are a match to TRBD2. Germline V gene lookup returns CDR1 SGHNT and CDR2 YENEEA. The CDR3 sequence is 15 residues long. The junction had 7 bases not matched to a gene; V was cut back by 3 bases and J by 8 bases. The CDR3 loop is CASSFGLAVGDEQFF. In nucleotides, the CDR3 is TGTGCCAGCAGCTTCGGACTAGCGGTGGGGGATGAGCAGTTCTTC.

CDR3 DNA: TGTGCCAGCAGTTACACCCCCCCCAGGGCTGGAAACACCATATATTTT. It specifies CASSYTPPRAGNTIYF. The genes are TRBV6-5 and TRBJ1-3; D might be TRBD1 (5 bases). This CDR3 contains 16 residues. CDR1 and CDR2 (germline): MNHEY, SVGAGI. V was shortened by 2 bases and J by 2 bases, with 13 bases between the two germline ends.

The chain employs TRBV7-3 and TRBJ2-1; 11 bases are a match to TRBD2. Germline CDR1 SGHTA, CDR2 FQGTGA. This CDR3 region has 16 residues. Trimming at V came to 5 bases and at J to 3 bases, leaving 6 bases not matched to a gene. DNA for the CDR3: TGTGCCAGCAGCCTCGGGACTAGCGGCCACTACAATGAGCAGTTCTTC. It yields the protein CASSLGTSGHYNEQFF.

This clone was counted only a few times. J is TRBJ2-1 and V is TRBV7-3, with TRBD1 matching 8 bases. With V trimmed by 5 bases and J by 9 bases, 9 bases remained unmatched. Germline lookup yields CDR1 SGHTA and CDR2 FQGTGA. The CDR3 totals 14 residues. The CDR3 DNA reads as TGTGCCAGCAGCCCGGGACAGGTCCCTCTTGAGCAGTTCTTC. It is translated as CASSPGQVPLEQFF.

J is TRBJ2-1 and V is TRBV7-3; TRBD1 agrees at 9 bases. The V gene end was trimmed by 4 bases and the J gene end by 7 bases; junction bases not matched to a gene: 11. Germline V lookup: CDR1 SGHTA, CDR2 FQGTGA. This CDR3 has 16 residues. The CDR3 bases are TGTGCCAGCAGCTCGGCGGGACAGGGCCCCAAGAATGAGCAGTTCTTC. Protein: CASSSAGQGPKNEQFF.

The rearrangement uses TRBV15 and TRBJ2-1, with D unresolved. Germline V lookup: CDR1 LNHNV, CDR2 YYDKDF (reference sequence). The CDR3 is 14 residues long. The V and J ends lost 0 bases and 7 bases respectively, with 10 bases between them. The DNA for the CDR3 is TGTGCCACCAGCAGAGATTATCAGGATAATGAGCAGTTCTTC. Residues: CATSRDYQDNEQFF. The variable domain in full, completed from reference TRBV15 and TRBJ2-1, reads DAMVIQNPRYQVTQFGKPVTLSCSQTLNHNVMYWYQQKSSQAPKLLFHYYDKDFNNEADTPDNFQSRRPNTSFCFLDIRSPGLGDTAMYLCATSRDYQDNEQFFGPGTRLTVL.